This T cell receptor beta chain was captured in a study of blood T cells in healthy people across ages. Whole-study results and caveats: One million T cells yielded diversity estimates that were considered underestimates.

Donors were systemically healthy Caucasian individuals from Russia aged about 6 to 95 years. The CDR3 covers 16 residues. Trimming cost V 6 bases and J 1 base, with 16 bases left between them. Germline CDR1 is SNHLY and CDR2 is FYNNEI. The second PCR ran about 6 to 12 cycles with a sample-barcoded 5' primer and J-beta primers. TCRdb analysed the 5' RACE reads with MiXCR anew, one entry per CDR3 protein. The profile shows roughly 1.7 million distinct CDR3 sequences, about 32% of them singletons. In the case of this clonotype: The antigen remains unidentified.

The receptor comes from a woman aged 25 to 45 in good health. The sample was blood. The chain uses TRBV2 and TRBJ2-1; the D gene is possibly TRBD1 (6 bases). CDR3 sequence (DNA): TGTGCCAGCAGGGGAGCGGCGCAGGGGTCCTACAATGAGCAGTTCTTC. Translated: CASRGAAQGSYNEQFF.